This entry is about one T cell receptor (beta chain). Its antigen remains unidentified. The junction does not match germline at one end; this may be a read error. Library prep was done by RT-PCR. The sequencer was an Illumina HiSeq 2500. TCRdb reran the public reads through fastp at Q25 and MiXCR, keeping productive beta chains. Duplicate CDR3 protein sequences are folded into a single record with the most common DNA and genes. A total of hundreds of thousands of distinct CDR3 sequences appear in this sample, approximately 17% of them only once. Of the sample, around 9.9% is held by the ten largest clones. This sample stems from a study of response to subunit inactivated influenza vaccine (dated by TCRdb to the late 2010s). With regard to the full study: To follow how T cells responded to a trivalent subunit inactivated influenza vaccine, the researchers relied on deep quantitative profiling of the T cell receptor repertoire.

What the research found in general, with its limitations: The authors proposed that each seasonal influenza vaccination may bring in only a limited number of new T cells.

The CDR3 spans 14 residues, from the cysteine through the phenylalanine. The only DNA kept is the CDR3, 42 bases in frame from the first base. CDR1 is given as SGHRS and CDR2 as YFSETQ, both from the germline V gene. The rearrangement combines TRBV5-1 with TRBJ2-5; the D segment could be TRBD1, given 6 matching bases. This specimen was PBMCs from blood, taken less than 6 days after vaccination. This clonotype was obtained from a man in his fifties or sixties who received an inactivated influenza vaccine. Donor details come from another sample of the same person, matched by shared clones. The CDR3 loop reads CASGLGAIQETQYF. The bases read TGCGCCAGCGGCTTGGGGGCGATTCAAGAGACCCAGTACTTC.